This TCR beta chain was sequenced in a study of breast tumors, draining lymph nodes, adjacent tissues. MiXCR, run by TCRdb on the multiplex PCR reads, gives a single entry per CDR3 protein. The sample carries 150,000 to 200,000 distinct CDR3 sequences, roughly 31% recorded once. Of note for this clonotype: A much bigger clone sits one base away, suggesting this may be a read error. The final CDR3 position lacks the conserved phenylalanine or tryptophan, pointing to a likely read error.

Samples came from axillary lymph nodes draining the breast cancer. Trimming took off 7 bases at V and 4 bases at J, with 7 bases between the two ends. The CDR3 runs 12 residues. Per germline, CDR1 MNHEY and CDR2 SVGEGT. The receptor was isolated from a female donor with breast cancer. Some clones in this sample may be carry-over from other donors' samples. Sample: axillary lymph node tissue. The chain couples TRBV6-2 or TRBV6-3 to TRBJ1-4; no firm D call. The CDR3 loop is CASMRYNEKLFL. Here the CDR3 DNA reads TGTGCCAGCATGCGCTATAATGAAAAACTGTTTCTT.